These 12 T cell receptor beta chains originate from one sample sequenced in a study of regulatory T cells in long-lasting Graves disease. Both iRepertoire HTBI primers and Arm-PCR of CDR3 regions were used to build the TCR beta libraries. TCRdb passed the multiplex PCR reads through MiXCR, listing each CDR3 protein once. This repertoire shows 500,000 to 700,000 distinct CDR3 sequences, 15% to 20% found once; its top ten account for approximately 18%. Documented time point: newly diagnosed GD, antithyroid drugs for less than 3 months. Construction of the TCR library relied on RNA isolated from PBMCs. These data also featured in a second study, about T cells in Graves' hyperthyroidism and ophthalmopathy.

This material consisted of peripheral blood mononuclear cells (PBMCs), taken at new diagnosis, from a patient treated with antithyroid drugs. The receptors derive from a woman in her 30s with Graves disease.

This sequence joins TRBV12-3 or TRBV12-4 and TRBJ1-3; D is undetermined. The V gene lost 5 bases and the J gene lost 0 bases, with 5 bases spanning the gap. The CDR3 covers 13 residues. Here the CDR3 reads CASSISSGNTIYF. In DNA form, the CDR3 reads TGTGCCAGCAGTATCAGCTCTGGAAACACCATATATTTT.

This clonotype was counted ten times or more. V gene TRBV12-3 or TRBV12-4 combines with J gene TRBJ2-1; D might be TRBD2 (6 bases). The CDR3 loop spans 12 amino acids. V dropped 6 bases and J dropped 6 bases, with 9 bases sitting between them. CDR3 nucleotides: TGTGCCAGCAGGGGACTGTTCAATGAGCAGTTCTTC. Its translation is CASRGLFNEQFF.

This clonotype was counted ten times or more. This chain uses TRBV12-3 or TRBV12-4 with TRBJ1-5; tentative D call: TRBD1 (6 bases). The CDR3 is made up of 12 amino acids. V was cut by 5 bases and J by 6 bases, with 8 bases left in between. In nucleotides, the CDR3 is TGTGCCAGCAGTACCAGGGGTCAGCCCCAGCATTTT. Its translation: CASSTRGQPQHF.

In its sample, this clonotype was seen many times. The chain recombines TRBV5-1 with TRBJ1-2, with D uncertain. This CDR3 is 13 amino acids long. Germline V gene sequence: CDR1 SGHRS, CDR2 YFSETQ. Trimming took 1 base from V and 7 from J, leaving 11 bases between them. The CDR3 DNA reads TGCGCCAGCAGCTTGTGGGTCGGTGGTGGCTACACCTTC. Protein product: CASSLWVGGGYTF.

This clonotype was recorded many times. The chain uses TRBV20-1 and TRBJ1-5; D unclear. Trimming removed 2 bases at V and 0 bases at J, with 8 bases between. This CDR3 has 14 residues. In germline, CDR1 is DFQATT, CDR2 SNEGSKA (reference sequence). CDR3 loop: CSARQLDSNQPQHF. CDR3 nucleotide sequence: TGCAGTGCTAGACAGCTGGATAGCAATCAGCCCCAGCATTTT.

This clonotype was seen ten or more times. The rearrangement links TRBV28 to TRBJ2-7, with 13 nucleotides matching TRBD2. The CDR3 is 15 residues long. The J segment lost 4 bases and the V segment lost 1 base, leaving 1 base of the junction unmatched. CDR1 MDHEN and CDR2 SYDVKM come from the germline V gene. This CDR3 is CASSLSGLAGYEQYF. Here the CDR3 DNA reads TGTGCCAGCAGTTTATCGGGACTAGCGGGATACGAGCAGTACTTC. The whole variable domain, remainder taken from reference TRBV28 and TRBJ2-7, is DVKVTQSSRYLVKRTGEKVFLECVQDMDHENMFWYRQDPGLGLRLIYFSYDVKMKEKGDIPEGYSVSREKKERFSLILESASTNQTSMYLCASSLSGLAGYEQYFGPGTRLTVT.

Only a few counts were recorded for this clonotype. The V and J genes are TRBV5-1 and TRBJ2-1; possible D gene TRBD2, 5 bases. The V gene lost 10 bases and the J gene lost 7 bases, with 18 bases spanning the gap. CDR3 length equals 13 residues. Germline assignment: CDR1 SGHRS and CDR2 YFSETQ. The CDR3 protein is CASRADPRNEQFF. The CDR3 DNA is TGCGCCTCCCGAGCGGACCCAAGGAATGAGCAGTTCTTC.

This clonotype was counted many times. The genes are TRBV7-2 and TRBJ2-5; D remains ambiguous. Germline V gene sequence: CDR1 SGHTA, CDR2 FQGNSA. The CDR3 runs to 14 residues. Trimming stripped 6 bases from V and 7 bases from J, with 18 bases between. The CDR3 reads CASSPDGRIGTQYF. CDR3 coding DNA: TGTGCCAGCAGTCCCGACGGCCGCATTGGGACCCAGTACTTC.

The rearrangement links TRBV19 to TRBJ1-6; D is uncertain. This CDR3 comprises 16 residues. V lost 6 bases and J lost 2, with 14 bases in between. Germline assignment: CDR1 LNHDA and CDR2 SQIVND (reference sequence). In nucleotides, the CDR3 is TGTGCCAGTAGGAACGGAATACCCGCCTATAATTCACCCCTCCACTTT. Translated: CASRNGIPAYNSPLHF.

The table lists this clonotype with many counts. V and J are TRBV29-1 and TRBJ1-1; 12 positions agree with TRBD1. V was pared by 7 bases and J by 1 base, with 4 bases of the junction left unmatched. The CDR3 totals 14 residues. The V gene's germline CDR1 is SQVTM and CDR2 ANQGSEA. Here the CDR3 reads CSGDRGRTNTEAFF. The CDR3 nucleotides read TGCAGCGGGGACAGGGGGCGGACGAACACTGAAGCTTTCTTT. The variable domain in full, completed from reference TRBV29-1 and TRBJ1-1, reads SAVISQKPSRDICQRGTSLTIQCQVDSQVTMMFWYRQQPGQSLTLIATANQGSEATYESGFVIDKFPISRPNLTFSTLTVSNMSPEDSSIYLCSGDRGRTNTEAFFGQGTRLTVV.

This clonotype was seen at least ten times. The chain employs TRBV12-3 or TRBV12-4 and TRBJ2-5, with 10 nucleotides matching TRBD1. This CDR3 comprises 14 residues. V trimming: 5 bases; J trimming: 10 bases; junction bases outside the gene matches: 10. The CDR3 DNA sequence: TGTGCCAGCAGTCCGGTAGGGACAGGGGTGAACCAGTACTTC. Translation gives CASSPVGTGVNQYF.

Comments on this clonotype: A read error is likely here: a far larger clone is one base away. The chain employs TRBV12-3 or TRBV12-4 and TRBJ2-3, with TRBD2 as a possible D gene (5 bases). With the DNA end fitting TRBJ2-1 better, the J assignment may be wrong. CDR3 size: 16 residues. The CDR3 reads CASRAEVADLVDEQFF. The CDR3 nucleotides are TGTGCCAGCAGGGCGGAAGTGGCGGACTTGGTGGATGAGCAGTTCTTC.